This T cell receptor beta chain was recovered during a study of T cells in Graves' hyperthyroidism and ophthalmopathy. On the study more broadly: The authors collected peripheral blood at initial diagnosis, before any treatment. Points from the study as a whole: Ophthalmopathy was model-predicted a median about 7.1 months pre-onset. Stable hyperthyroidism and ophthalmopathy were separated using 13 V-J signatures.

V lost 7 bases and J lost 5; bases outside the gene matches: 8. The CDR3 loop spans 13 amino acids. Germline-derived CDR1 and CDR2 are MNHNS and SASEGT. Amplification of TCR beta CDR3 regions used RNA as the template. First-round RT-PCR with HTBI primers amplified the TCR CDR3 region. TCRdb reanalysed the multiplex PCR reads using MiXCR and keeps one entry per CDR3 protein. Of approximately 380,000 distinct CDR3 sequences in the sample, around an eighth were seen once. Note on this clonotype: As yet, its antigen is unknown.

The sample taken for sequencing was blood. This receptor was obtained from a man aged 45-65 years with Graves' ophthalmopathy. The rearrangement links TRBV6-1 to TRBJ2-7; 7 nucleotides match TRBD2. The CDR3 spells CASKEPAGHEQYF. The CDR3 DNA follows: TGTGCCAGCAAAGAACCAGCGGGACACGAGCAGTACTTC.